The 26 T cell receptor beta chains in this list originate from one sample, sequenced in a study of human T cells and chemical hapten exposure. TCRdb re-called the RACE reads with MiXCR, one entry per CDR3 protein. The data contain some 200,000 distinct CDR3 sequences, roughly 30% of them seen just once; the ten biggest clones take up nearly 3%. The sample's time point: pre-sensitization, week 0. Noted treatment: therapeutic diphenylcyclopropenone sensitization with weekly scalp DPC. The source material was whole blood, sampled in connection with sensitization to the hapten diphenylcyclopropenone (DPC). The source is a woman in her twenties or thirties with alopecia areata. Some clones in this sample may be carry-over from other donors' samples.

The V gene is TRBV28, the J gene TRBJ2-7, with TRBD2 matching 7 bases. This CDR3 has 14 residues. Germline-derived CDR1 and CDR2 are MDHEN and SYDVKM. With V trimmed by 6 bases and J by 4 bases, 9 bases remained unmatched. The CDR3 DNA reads TGTGCCAGCAGCGAGGCCAGCGGGATGTACGAGCAGTACTTC. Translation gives CASSEASGMYEQYF.

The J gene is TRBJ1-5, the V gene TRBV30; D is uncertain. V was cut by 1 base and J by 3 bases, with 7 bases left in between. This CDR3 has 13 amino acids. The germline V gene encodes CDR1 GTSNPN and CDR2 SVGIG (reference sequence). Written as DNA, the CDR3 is TGTGCCTGGAGTGAACAGCCCAATCAGCCCCAGCATTTT. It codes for CAWSEQPNQPQHF.

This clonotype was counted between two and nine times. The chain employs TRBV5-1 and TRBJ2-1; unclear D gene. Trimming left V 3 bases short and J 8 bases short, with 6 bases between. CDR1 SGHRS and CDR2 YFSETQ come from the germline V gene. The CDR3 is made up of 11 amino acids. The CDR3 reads CASSYGYEQFF. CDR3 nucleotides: TGCGCCAGCAGCTACGGGTATGAGCAGTTCTTC. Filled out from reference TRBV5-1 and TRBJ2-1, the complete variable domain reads KAGVTQTPRYLIKTRGQQVTLSCSPISGHRSVSWYQQTPGQGLQFLFEYFSETQRNKGNFPGRFSGRQFSNSRSEMNVSTLELGDSALYLCASSYGYEQFFGPGTRLTVL.

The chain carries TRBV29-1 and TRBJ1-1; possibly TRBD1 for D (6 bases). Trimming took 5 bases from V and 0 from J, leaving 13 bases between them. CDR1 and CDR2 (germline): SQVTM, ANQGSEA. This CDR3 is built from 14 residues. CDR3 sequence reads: CSVPQGKMNTEAFF. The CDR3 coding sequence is TGCAGCGTTCCACAGGGCAAGATGAACACTGAAGCTTTCTTT.

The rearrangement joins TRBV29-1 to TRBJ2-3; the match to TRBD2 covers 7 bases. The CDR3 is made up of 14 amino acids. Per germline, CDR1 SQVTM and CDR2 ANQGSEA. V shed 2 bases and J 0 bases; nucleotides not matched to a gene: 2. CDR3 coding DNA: TGCAGCGTTGAACCAGCGGGAAGCACAGATACGCAGTATTTT. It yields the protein CSVEPAGSTDTQYF.

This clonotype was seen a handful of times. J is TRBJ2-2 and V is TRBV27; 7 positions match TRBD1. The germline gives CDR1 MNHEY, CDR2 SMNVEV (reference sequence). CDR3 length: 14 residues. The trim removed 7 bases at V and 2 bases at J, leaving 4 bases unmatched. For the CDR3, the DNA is TGTGCCAGCATACGACAGGGTAACACCGGGGAGCTGTTTTTT. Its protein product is CASIRQGNTGELFF.

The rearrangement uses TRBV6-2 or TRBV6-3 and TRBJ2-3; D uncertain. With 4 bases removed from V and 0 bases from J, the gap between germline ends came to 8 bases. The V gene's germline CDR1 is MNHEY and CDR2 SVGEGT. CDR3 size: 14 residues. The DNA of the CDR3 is TGTGCCAGCAGTTCGGACCCCAGCACAGATACGCAGTATTTT. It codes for CASSSDPSTDTQYF.

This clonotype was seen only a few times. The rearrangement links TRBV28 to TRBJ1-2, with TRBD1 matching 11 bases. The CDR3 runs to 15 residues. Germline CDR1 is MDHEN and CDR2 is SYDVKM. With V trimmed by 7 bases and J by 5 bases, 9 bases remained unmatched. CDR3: CASTSRTGGEYGYTF. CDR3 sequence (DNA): TGTGCCAGCACCTCTCGGACAGGGGGCGAGTATGGCTACACCTTC.

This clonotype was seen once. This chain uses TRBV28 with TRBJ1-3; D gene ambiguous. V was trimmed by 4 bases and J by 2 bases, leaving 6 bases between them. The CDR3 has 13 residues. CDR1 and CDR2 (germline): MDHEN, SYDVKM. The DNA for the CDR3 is TGTGCCAGCAGTTGGAATACTGGAAACACCATATATTTT. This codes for CASSWNTGNTIYF.

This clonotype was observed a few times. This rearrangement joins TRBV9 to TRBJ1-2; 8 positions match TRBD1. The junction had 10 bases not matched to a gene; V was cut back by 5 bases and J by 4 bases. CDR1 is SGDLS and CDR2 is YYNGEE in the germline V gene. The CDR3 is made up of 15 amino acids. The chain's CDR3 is CASSNHGQGTYGYTF. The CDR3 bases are TGTGCCAGCAGTAATCATGGACAGGGCACCTATGGCTACACCTTC.

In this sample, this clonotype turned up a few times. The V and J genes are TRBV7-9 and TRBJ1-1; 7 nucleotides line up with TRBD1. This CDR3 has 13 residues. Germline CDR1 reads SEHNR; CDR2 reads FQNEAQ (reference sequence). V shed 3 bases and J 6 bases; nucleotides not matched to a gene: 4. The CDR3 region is CASSFTGQAEAFF. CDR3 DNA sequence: TGTGCCAGCAGCTTCACCGGACAGGCTGAAGCTTTCTTT.

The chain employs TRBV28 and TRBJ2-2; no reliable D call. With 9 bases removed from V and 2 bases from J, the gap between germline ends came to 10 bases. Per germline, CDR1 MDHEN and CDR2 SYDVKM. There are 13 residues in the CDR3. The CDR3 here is CASLWSNTGELFF. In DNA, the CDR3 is TGTGCCAGTCTCTGGAGCAACACCGGGGAGCTGTTTTTT.

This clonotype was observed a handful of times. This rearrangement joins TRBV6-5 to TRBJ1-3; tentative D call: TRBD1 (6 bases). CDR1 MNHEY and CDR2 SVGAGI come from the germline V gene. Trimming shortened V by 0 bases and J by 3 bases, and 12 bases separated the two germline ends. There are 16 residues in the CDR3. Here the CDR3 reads CASSYSRGDLGNTIYF. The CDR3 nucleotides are TGTGCCAGCAGTTACTCGAGGGGGGATCTTGGAAACACCATATATTTT.

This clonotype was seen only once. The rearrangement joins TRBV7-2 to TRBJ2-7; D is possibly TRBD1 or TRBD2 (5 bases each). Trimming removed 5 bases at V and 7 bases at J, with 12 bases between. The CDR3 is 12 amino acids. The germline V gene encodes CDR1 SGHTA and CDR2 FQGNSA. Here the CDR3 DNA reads TGTGCCAGCAGCCACACGAGGGGAGAGCAGTACTTC. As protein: CASSHTRGEQYF.

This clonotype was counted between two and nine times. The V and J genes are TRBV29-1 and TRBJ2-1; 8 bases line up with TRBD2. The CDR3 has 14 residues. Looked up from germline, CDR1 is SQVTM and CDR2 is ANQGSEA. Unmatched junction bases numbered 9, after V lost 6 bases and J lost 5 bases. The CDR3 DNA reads TGCAGCGTCGTCACCGGGACTAGTGACAATGAGCAGTTCTTC. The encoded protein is CSVVTGTSDNEQFF.

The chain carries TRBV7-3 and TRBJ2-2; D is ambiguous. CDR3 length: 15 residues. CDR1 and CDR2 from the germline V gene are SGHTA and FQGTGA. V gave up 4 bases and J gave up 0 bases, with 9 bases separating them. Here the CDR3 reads CASSSPATNTGELFF. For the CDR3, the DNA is TGTGCCAGCAGCTCACCGGCAACGAACACCGGGGAGCTGTTTTTT. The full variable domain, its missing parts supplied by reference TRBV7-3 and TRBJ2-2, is GAGVSQTPSNKVTEKGKYVELRCDPISGHTALYWYRQSLGQGPEFLIYFQGTGAADDSGLPNDRFFAVRPEGSVSTLKIQRTERGDSAVYLCASSSPATNTGELFFGEGSRLTVL.

The DNA for the CDR3 is TGTGCCAGCAGCAAAGAGGGAATAAGGAATAAACACAATGAGCAGTTCTTC. Amino acids: CASSKEGIRNKHNEQFF. The gene calls are TRBV21-1 and TRBJ2-1. TRBV21-1 has pseudogene status. The CDR3 length is 17 residues.

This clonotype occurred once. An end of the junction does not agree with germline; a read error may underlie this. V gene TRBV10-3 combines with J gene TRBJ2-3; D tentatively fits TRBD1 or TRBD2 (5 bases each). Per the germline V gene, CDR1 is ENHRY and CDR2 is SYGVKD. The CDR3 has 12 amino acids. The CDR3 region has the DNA TGTGCCACCACCAAGGGACCAGATACGCGGTATTTT. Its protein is CATTKGPDTRYF.

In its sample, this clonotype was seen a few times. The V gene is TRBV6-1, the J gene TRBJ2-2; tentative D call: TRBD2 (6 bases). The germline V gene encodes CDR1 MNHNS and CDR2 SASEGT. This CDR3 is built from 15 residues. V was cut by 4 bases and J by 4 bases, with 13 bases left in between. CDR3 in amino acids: CASSGPGLGTGELFF. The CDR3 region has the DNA TGTGCCAGCAGTGGCCCGGGACTCGGCACCGGGGAGCTGTTTTTT.

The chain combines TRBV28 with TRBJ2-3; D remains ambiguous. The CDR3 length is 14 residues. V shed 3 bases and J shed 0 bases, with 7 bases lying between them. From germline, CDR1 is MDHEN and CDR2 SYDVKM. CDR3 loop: CASSFPPSTDTQYF. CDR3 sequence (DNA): TGTGCCAGCAGTTTTCCCCCCAGCACAGATACGCAGTATTTT.

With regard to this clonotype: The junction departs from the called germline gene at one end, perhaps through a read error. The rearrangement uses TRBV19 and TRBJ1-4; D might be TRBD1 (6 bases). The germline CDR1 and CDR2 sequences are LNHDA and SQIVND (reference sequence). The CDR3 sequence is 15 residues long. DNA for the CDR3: TGTGCCAGTAGTACCCCCAGGGGCACTAATGAAAAACCGTTTTTT. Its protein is CASSTPRGTNEKPFF.

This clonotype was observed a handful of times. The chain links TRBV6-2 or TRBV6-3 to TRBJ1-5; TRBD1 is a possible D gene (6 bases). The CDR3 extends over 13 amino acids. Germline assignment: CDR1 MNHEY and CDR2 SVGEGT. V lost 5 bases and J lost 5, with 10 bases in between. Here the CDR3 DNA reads TGTGCCAGCAGTCCGGACAGTTATCAGCCCCAGCATTTT. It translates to CASSPDSYQPQHF.

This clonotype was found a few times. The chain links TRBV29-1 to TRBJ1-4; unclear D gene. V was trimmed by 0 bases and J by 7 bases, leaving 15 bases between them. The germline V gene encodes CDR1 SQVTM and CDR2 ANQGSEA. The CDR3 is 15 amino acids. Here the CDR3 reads CSVEDRALGGEKLFF. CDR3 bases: TGCAGCGTTGAAGATAGAGCCCTAGGAGGTGAAAAACTGTTTTTT. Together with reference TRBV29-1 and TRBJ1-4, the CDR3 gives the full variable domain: SAVISQKPSRDICQRGTSLTIQCQVDSQVTMMFWYRQQPGQSLTLIATANQGSEATYESGFVIDKFPISRPNLTFSTLTVSNMSPEDSSIYLCSVEDRALGGEKLFFGSGTQLSVL.

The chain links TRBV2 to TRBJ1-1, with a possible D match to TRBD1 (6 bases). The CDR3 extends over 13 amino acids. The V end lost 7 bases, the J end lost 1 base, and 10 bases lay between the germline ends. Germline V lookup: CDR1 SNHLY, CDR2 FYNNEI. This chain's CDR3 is CASNTQGNTEAFF. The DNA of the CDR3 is TGTGCCAGCAATACACAGGGGAACACTGAAGCTTTCTTT.

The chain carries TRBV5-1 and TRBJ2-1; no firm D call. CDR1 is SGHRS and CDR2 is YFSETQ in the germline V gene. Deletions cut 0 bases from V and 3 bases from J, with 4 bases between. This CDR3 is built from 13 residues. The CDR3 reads CASSLDVYNEQFF. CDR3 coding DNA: TGCGCCAGCAGCTTGGACGTCTACAATGAGCAGTTCTTC.

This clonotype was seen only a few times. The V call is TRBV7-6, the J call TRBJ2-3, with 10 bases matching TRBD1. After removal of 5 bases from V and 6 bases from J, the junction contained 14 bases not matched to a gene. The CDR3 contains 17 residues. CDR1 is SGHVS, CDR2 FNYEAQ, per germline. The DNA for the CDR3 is TGTGCCAGCAGCGCCTTTGGGGGACAGGGGATCTCGGATACGCAGTATTTT. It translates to CASSAFGGQGISDTQYF.